This T cell receptor (beta chain) came from a study of control samples from healthy donors and cancer patients. Measured with immunoSEQ multiplex PCR; TCRdb has only the in-frame clones, and not every one. The table lists over 110,000 clones, roughly nine tenths of them singletons. This clone was picked up one time. Sequenced material: blood. The TCR comes from a woman aged 30 to 39 in good health.

This CDR3 reads CASSLELPGGAQYF. The CDR3 DNA reads TGTGCCAGCAGCTTGGAACTGCCTGGGGGAGCGCAGTATTTT. The V call is TRBV5-6, the J call TRBJ2-3, with D perhaps TRBD1 or TRBD2 (5 bases each). CDR1 is SGHDT and CDR2 is YYEEEE in the germline V gene. V was clipped by 0 bases and J by 10 bases, with 15 bases between them. The CDR3 has 14 amino acids.